The 17 T cell receptor beta chains reported below all come from one sample, sequenced in a study of blood T cells in healthy people across ages. A sample-barcoded 5' primer and a J-beta primer mix were used in a second PCR of about 7 to 12 cycles. MiXCR, run by TCRdb on the 5' RACE reads, gives a single entry per CDR3 protein. The table shows roughly 800,000 distinct CDR3 sequences, with about three fifths occurring only once. The sample consisted of blood. These TCRs come from a man between 25 and 39 years old in good health.

This chain uses TRBV9 with TRBJ2-1, with a possible D match to TRBD1 (5 bases). Looked up from germline, CDR1 is SGDLS and CDR2 is YYNGEE. The CDR3 has 17 amino acids. V dropped 0 bases and J dropped 3 bases, with 16 bases sitting between them. In DNA form, the CDR3 reads TGTGCCAGCAGCGTAGAATCGACAGTGTCAAGCTACAATGAGCAGTTCTTC. As protein: CASSVESTVSSYNEQFF.

The chain has TRBV20-1 and TRBJ1-4; tentative D call: TRBD1 (5 bases). Per germline, CDR1 DFQATT and CDR2 SNEGSKA (reference sequence). The length of the CDR3 is 13 residues. Deletions cut 7 bases from V and 4 bases from J, with 13 bases between. CDR3 nucleotide sequence: TGCAGTGTCGTCGGGGCAAATAATGAAAAACTGTTTTTT. The encoded protein is CSVVGANNEKLFF.

The V gene is TRBV4-1, the J gene TRBJ1-2; 7 nucleotides align to TRBD1. This CDR3 spans 15 amino acids. The V gene end was trimmed by 1 base and the J gene end by 3 bases; junction bases not matched to a gene: 5. Germline CDR1 is MGHRA and CDR2 is YSYEKL. The CDR3 region has the DNA TGCGCCAGCAGCCAAGGGGGGACAGTCTACTATGGCTACACCTTC. It yields the protein CASSQGGTVYYGYTF.

The chain joins TRBV12-3 or TRBV12-4 to TRBJ2-3; TRBD2 matches 11 bases. V lost 6 bases to trimming and J lost 5 bases; unmatched junction nucleotides: 7. The CDR3 covers 15 residues. CDR3 sequence: CASSNLAGGQDTQYF. CDR3 DNA: TGTGCCAGCAGCAACTTAGCGGGGGGGCAAGATACGCAGTATTTT.

This clonotype was seen a handful of times. This chain connects TRBV25-1 to TRBJ2-7, with D perhaps matching TRBD1 or TRBD2 (5 bases each). Germline values: CDR1 MGHDK, CDR2 SYGVNS. This CDR3 has 15 amino acids. Between the trimmed V and J ends, which lost 2 bases and 3 bases, there was a span of 14 bases. As DNA, the CDR3 is TGTGCCAGCAGTGAAGATGAGGGGCCGAGCTACGAGCAGTACTTC. Protein: CASSEDEGPSYEQYF.

This sequence joins TRBV29-1 and TRBJ2-4; D gene ambiguous. The J call may be mistaken, given a closer DNA end match to TRBJ2-7. Germline V gene data show CDR1 as SQVTM and CDR2 as ANQGSEA. This CDR3 has 14 amino acids. Here the CDR3 reads CSVGGPLGGYEQYF. CDR3 DNA: TGCAGCGTTGGTGGCCCCCTCGGCGGCTACGAGCAGTACTTC.

This sequence joins TRBV3-1 and TRBJ2-7; D is uncertain. Germline lookup yields CDR1 LGHDT and CDR2 YNNKEL (reference sequence). Trimming shortened V by 3 bases and J by 2 bases, and 8 bases separated the two germline ends. This CDR3 comprises 13 residues. The CDR3 nucleotides are TGTGCCAGCAGCCATCAGCTCCCCTACGAGCAGTACTTC. Its translation: CASSHQLPYEQYF.

The chain has TRBV29-1 and TRBJ2-1, with D hard to call. The CDR3 has 13 residues. Germline V gene lookup returns CDR1 SQVTM and CDR2 ANQGSEA. Trimming left V 8 bases short and J 0 bases short, with 11 bases between. The CDR3 DNA is TGCAGCTGCCGAGCTTCCTCCTACAATGAGCAGTTCTTC. As protein: CSCRASSYNEQFF.

This clonotype was recorded a few times. The chain links TRBV20-1 to TRBJ2-4; the D gene is possibly TRBD2 (5 bases). CDR3 size: 12 residues. Germline V gene sequence: CDR1 DFQATT, CDR2 SNEGSKA (reference sequence). V gave up 1 base and J gave up 13 bases, with 14 bases separating them. CDR3 loop: CSARVSGLQQYF. CDR3 coding DNA: TGCAGTGCTAGAGTATCAGGACTTCAGCAGTACTTC.

This clonotype has ten or more counts. This sequence joins TRBV6-5 and TRBJ2-4; TRBD1 or TRBD2 may be the D gene (5 bases each). The germline CDR1 and CDR2 sequences are MNHEY and SVGAGI. The CDR3 spans 13 residues. V was shortened by 6 bases and J by 1 base, with 7 bases between the two germline ends. The CDR3 here is CASSGAAKNIQYF. For the CDR3, the DNA is TGTGCCAGCAGCGGGGCGGCCAAAAACATTCAGTACTTC.

The V and J genes are TRBV5-1 and TRBJ2-7; 7 bases align to TRBD1. CDR3 length equals 14 residues. V lost 4 bases, J lost 0 bases, and 4 bases stayed unmatched. Germline V gene sequence: CDR1 SGHRS, CDR2 YFSETQ. DNA of the CDR3: TGCGCCAGCAGCAAAGACAGGGCCTCCTACGAGCAGTACTTC. This encodes CASSKDRASYEQYF.

This chain links TRBV19 with TRBJ1-5; 11 bases fit TRBD1. From germline, CDR1 is LNHDA and CDR2 SQIVND (reference sequence). V was pared by 6 bases and J by 2 bases, with 3 bases of the junction left unmatched. The CDR3 length is 15 residues. CDR3 sequence reads: CASRGGQGGNQPQHF. The CDR3 nucleotides are TGTGCCAGTAGAGGGGGACAGGGGGGCAATCAGCCCCAGCATTTT.

The chain is built from TRBV7-2 and TRBJ2-5; possibly TRBD1 or TRBD2 for D (6 bases each). The CDR3 is 15 amino acids. The V end lost 3 bases, the J end lost 5 bases, and 16 bases lay between the germline ends. Germline CDR1 reads SGHTA; CDR2 reads FQGNSA. The DNA of the CDR3 is TGTGCCAGCAGCTTTAATTTGGGGGGCAGGGAGACCCAGTACTTC. Amino acid sequence: CASSFNLGGRETQYF.

J is TRBJ2-1 and V is TRBV12-3 or TRBV12-4, with D perhaps matching TRBD1 (6 bases). Trimming took 11 bases from V and 7 from J, leaving 18 bases between them. The CDR3 spans 13 residues. In nucleotides, the CDR3 is TGTGCCTCAAGGCCTTTGGGGGCGAATGAGCAGTTCTTC. This codes for CASRPLGANEQFF.

The chain couples TRBV5-1 to TRBJ2-4; TRBD1 matches 9 bases. The J call is uncertain, as TRBJ2-7 better fits the DNA end. From germline, CDR1 is SGHRS and CDR2 YFSETQ. The CDR3 loop spans 17 amino acids. CDR3 amino acids: CASSPMIGTGSAYEQYF. In nucleotides, the CDR3 is TGCGCCAGCAGCCCTATGATAGGGACAGGGAGTGCCTACGAGCAGTACTTC.

This clonotype was counted between two and nine times. This may arise from a read error, as a much more abundant clone is one base away. This chain uses TRBV27 with TRBJ2-5; D may match TRBD1 or TRBD2 (5 bases each). With the DNA end fitting TRBJ2-7 better, the J assignment may be wrong. There are 14 residues in the CDR3. CDR1 is MNHEY, CDR2 SMNVEV, per germline (reference sequence). The CDR3 reads CASSAGSGNNEQYF. The CDR3 bases are TGTGCCAGCAGTGCAGGGTCCGGGAACAACGAGCAGTACTTC.

The table lists this clonotype with a count of one. V usage is TRBV20-1 and J usage is TRBJ1-2; TRBD1 aligns across 9 bases. The CDR3 loop spans 15 amino acids. V shed 8 bases and J 5 bases; nucleotides not matched to a gene: 15. Germline V lookup: CDR1 DFQATT, CDR2 SNEGSKA (reference sequence). The CDR3 bases are TGCAGTAAACTCATAGTTCACGGGACAGGGTATGGCTACACCTTC. Translated: CSKLIVHGTGYGYTF.